What follows describes a single T cell receptor beta chain. This clonotype was recorded a few times. Its antigen is unknown. No much larger clone is present one base from it, and per-base qualities are unavailable. The data were obtained in a study of T cell repertoires in cytomegalovirus infection (dated by TCRdb to the late 2010s). For the study in its entirety: Because public TCR beta signatures pointed to carriage of CMV infection together with the matching HLA type, the HLA type of each donor mattered for the analysis. Paper-wide results and their limitations: The ex vivo response was dominated by HLA-C-restricted CMV-specific TCR beta clonotypes, which also provided the single most frequent clonotype in two of eight donors. In both this cohort and an independent cohort of some 350 donors, the cumulative frequency of public TCR beta family members distinguished carriers of CMV infection plus the relevant HLA type.

Sequencer: Illumina HiSeq 1500. TCRdb passed the public sequencing reads through fastp at Q25 and MiXCR, retaining productive beta sequences. Rows are combined by CDR3 protein, so each entry shows the most common genes and DNA. Recorded for this sample are about 450,000 distinct CDR3 sequences; 31% of them occurred a single time. Around 13% of the sample goes to the ten largest clones. Looking up the germline V gene (reference sequence) yields CDR1 DFQATT and CDR2 SNEGSKA. At the junction V is shortened by 3 bases and J by 6 bases, with 8 bases in between. Counted from cysteine to phenylalanine, this CDR3 has 11 amino acids. The sequence is cut down to CDR3 DNA, 33 bases in frame from base 1.

This clonotype originated in a human donor in good health (CMV status not recorded). Some clones in this sample may be carry-over from other donors' samples. The chain employs TRBV20-1 and TRBJ1-2; TRBD1 is possibly the D segment (5 matching bases). Material: PBMCs. The bases read TGCAGTGCTAGTCAGGGCAATGGCTACACCTTC. Translation gives CSASQGNGYTF.